These 19 T cell receptor beta chains share one sample of origin, sequenced in a study of T cell changes during pregnancy in multiple sclerosis. Profiling relied on immunoSEQ multiplex PCR, and the TCRdb table lists in-frame clones only, not all of them. The table shows about 74,000 clones, with more than 85% occurring only once. Source: peripheral blood, taken before pregnancy. The origin of the receptors is a female donor with multiple sclerosis, enrolled in a pregnancy study.

This clone has just one count. The rearrangement links TRBV7-8 to TRBJ1-4; 12 bases fit TRBD1. Losses at the gene ends were 2 bases for V and 3 bases for J; bases not matched to a gene: 7. CDR1 SGHVS and CDR2 FQNEAQ come from the germline V gene. The CDR3 totals 18 residues. Written as DNA, the CDR3 is TGTGCCAGCAGCTTACGTCGGGGACAGGGGGCCGCTAATGAAAAACTGTTTTTT. The encoded protein is CASSLRRGQGAANEKLFF.

V and J are TRBV28 and TRBJ1-5, with unresolved D. The V and J ends lost 3 bases and 1 base respectively, with 10 bases between them. Germline-derived CDR1 and CDR2 are MDHEN and SYDVKM. The CDR3 has 15 amino acids. CDR3 nucleotide sequence: TGTGCCAGCAGTTTTGGAGGTGTGAGCAATCAGCCCCAGCATTTT. It yields the protein CASSFGGVSNQPQHF.

The CDR3 loop reads CASSPGGTGIFYEQYF. CDR3 bases: TGTGCCAGCAGCCCGGGTGGGACAGGGATCTTCTACGAGCAGTACTTC. The chain is built from TRBV5-4 and TRBJ2-7, with 9 bases matching TRBD1. The CDR3 has 16 residues. Unmatched junction bases numbered 11, after V lost 4 bases and J lost 3 bases. The germline gives CDR1 SGHNT, CDR2 YYREEE (reference sequence).

The CDR3 nucleotides are TGTGCCAGCAGTCATTTCGGGACAGGGCAAGAGACCCAGTACTTC. Amino acid sequence: CASSHFGTGQETQYF. The chain is built from TRBV28 and TRBJ2-5, with 9 positions matching TRBD1. This CDR3 contains 15 residues. CDR1 and CDR2 (germline): MDHEN, SYDVKM. V gave up 5 bases and J gave up 2 bases; unmatched junction bases: 6.

V is TRBV6-6 and J is TRBJ1-1; TRBD1 might be the D (6 bases). CDR3 length: 14 residues. Trimming cost V 6 bases and J 3 bases, with 14 bases left between them. In germline, CDR1 is MNHNY, CDR2 SVGAGI (reference sequence). CDR3 region: CASRRTGRDTEAFF. As DNA, the CDR3 is TGTGCCAGCAGGCGCACAGGGAGGGACACTGAAGCTTTCTTT.

The rearrangement uses TRBV6-1 and TRBJ1-2; a weak D match, TRBD1 (5 bases). The CDR3 runs 14 residues. Germline V gives CDR1 MNHNS, CDR2 SASEGT. The V and J ends lost 4 bases and 4 bases respectively, with 13 bases between them. CDR3 loop: CASSVQGFGYGYTF. The DNA of the CDR3 is TGTGCCAGCAGTGTTCAGGGATTTGGCTATGGCTACACCTTC.

This chain joins TRBV27 and TRBJ2-3, with D uncertain. CDR3 size: 11 residues. Germline assignment: CDR1 MNHEY and CDR2 SMNVEV (reference sequence). The germline V and J ends were trimmed by 8 bases and 4 bases, with 7 bases remaining between them. This chain's CDR3 is CASRRADTQYF. The CDR3, as DNA: TGTGCCAGCCGCCGGGCAGATACGCAGTATTTT.

The V call is TRBV7-3, the J call TRBJ2-3, with 8 bases matching TRBD2. V shed 1 base, J shed 2 bases, and the junction held 8 bases outside the gene matches. The CDR3 has 17 residues. Germline CDR1 and CDR2: SGHTA and FQGTGA. In DNA form, the CDR3 reads TGTGCCAGCAGCTTAAACCCAGGCGGGGGGAACACAGATACGCAGTATTTT. This gives the protein CASSLNPGGGNTDTQYF.

The V call is TRBV30, the J call TRBJ2-3; no definite D call. Trimming cost V 3 bases and J 5 bases, with 6 bases left between them. From germline, CDR1 is GTSNPN and CDR2 SVGIG (reference sequence). The CDR3 has 11 residues. The CDR3 DNA reads TGTGCCTGGAGATTAGTAGATACGCAGTATTTT. It codes for CAWRLVDTQYF.

The J gene is TRBJ2-1, the V gene TRBV6-6; the match to TRBD1 covers 11 bases. The CDR3 extends over 15 amino acids. V lost 6 bases to trimming and J lost 4 bases; unmatched junction nucleotides: 5. CDR1 is MNHNY and CDR2 is SVGAGI in the germline V gene (reference sequence). DNA of the CDR3: TGTGCCAGCAGCCCCGGACAGGGGGCTTACAATGAGCAGTTCTTC. Protein: CASSPGQGAYNEQFF.

The rearrangement joins TRBV4-3 to TRBJ1-2, with 9 bases lining up with TRBD1. CDR3 length: 13 amino acids. V gave up 6 bases and J gave up 3 bases; unmatched junction bases: 2. CDR1 is LGHNA and CDR2 is YSLEER in the germline V gene. The CDR3 here is CASSRTGDYGYTF. For the CDR3, the DNA is TGCGCCAGCAGTCGGACAGGGGACTATGGCTACACCTTC.

The CDR3 DNA reads TGTGCCAGCAGTAGCGGGACCGGGACAGATACGCAGTATTTT. Amino acid sequence: CASSSGTGTDTQYF. This chain joins TRBV25-1 and TRBJ2-3; 7 bases line up with TRBD2. The CDR3 sequence is 14 residues long. After removal of 5 bases from V and 3 bases from J, the junction contained 5 bases not matched to a gene. Germline CDR1 reads MGHDK; CDR2 reads SYGVNS.

The CDR3 DNA reads TGTGCCAGCAGACTAGACCTGCGGGTAGCTAGCACAGATACGCAGTATTTT. Encoded protein: CASRLDLRVASTDTQYF. The rearrangement links TRBV27 to TRBJ2-3; tentatively, D is TRBD2 (5 bases). Germline lookup yields CDR1 MNHEY and CDR2 SMNVEV (reference sequence). V gave up 6 bases and J gave up 0 bases, with 19 bases separating them. The length of the CDR3 is 17 residues.

The V and J genes are TRBV9 and TRBJ2-7; D gene unclear. Germline V gives CDR1 SGDLS, CDR2 YYNGEE. This CDR3 contains 13 residues. Trimming removed 0 bases from V and 3 bases from J, with 7 bases in between. The CDR3 region has the DNA TGTGCCAGCAGCGTAGGGCAAAACTACGAGCAGTACTTC. Translated: CASSVGQNYEQYF.

The gene calls are TRBV28 and TRBJ1-3; a weak D match, TRBD1 (6 bases). The CDR3 extends over 16 amino acids. Germline CDR1 is MDHEN and CDR2 is SYDVKM. V was trimmed by 1 base and J by 2 bases, leaving 12 bases between them. The chain's CDR3 is CASSLLGGATGNTIYF. The CDR3 nucleotides read TGTGCCAGCAGTTTATTAGGGGGGGCCACTGGAAACACCATATATTTT.

The chain couples TRBV4-3 to TRBJ2-1; 8 bases map to TRBD1. Germline trimming cut 3 bases from V and 6 bases from J; bases unmatched to any gene: 4. This CDR3 has 14 residues. The germline gives CDR1 LGHNA, CDR2 YSLEER. CDR3 in DNA: TGCGCCAGCAGCCAGACGACAGGGGTCAATGAGCAGTTCTTC. This encodes CASSQTTGVNEQFF.

The chain recombines TRBV2 with TRBJ2-3; 7 bases agree with TRBD1. V shed 7 bases, J shed 8 bases, and the junction held 15 bases outside the gene matches. CDR1 and CDR2 (germline): SNHLY, FYNNEI. CDR3 length: 15 amino acids. In DNA form, the CDR3 reads TGTGCCAGCACCCCCGGGACAGTAGCACCTGGTACGCAGTATTTT. It yields the protein CASTPGTVAPGTQYF.

The chain joins TRBV5-1 to TRBJ2-5; D may be TRBD1 (6 bases). V lost 4 bases and J 2 bases, leaving 9 bases between the germline ends. CDR3 size: 13 residues. CDR1 is SGHRS and CDR2 is YFSETQ in the germline V gene. The CDR3 here is CASSLQGQETQYF. As DNA, the CDR3 is TGCGCCAGCAGCCTACAGGGTCAAGAGACCCAGTACTTC.

The chain joins TRBV19 to TRBJ2-1, with 8 bases lining up with TRBD1. The germline V gene encodes CDR1 LNHDA and CDR2 SQIVND (reference sequence). Losses at the gene ends were 3 bases for V and 5 bases for J; bases not matched to a gene: 9. There are 16 residues in the CDR3. The CDR3 DNA reads TGTGCCAGTAGTATGATAGGGCAGGGGGCTGACAATGAGCAGTTCTTC. It is translated as CASSMIGQGADNEQFF.